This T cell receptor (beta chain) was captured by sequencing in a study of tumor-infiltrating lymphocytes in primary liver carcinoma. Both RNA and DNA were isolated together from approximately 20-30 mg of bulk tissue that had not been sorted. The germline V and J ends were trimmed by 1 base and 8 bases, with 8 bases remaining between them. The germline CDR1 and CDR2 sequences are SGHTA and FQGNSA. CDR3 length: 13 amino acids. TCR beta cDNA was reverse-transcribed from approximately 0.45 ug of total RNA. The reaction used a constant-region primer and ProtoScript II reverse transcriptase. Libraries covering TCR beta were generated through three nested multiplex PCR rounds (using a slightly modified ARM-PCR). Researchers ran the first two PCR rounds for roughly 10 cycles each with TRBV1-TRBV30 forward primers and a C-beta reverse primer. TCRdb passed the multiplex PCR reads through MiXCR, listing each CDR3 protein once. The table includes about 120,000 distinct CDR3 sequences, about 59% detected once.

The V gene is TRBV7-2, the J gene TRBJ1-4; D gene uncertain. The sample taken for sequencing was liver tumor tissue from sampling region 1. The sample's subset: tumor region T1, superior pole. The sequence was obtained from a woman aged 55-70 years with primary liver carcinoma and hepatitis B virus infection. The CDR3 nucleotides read TGTGCCAGCAGCTTAGAGCCCGAAGAAAAACTGTTTTTT. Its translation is CASSLEPEEKLFF. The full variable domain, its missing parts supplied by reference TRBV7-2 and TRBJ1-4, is GAGVSQSPSNKVTEKGKDVELRCDPISGHTALYWYRQSLGQGLEFLIYFQGNSAPDKSGLPSDRFSAERTGGSVSTLTIQRTQQEDSAVYLCASSLEPEEKLFFGSGTQLSVL.